This record looks at one T cell receptor (beta chain) sequence and its context. The sample is drawn from a study of blood T cell repertoires in COVID-19. Method: immunoSEQ multiplex PCR; TCRdb's copy keeps in-frame clones and lacks some. The table records about 330,000 clones, roughly 90% of them present only once. The specimen sequenced was peripheral blood. This TCR came from a woman aged 45-60 years with active or convalescent COVID-19.

CDR3 sequence reads: CASSAYSGSLNQPQHF. The CDR3 DNA sequence: TGTGCCAGCAGTGCCTATTCAGGGTCCCTTAATCAGCCCCAGCATTTT. The rearrangement links TRBV2 to TRBJ1-5; D may be TRBD1 (5 bases). Germline V CDR1 and CDR2: SNHLY, FYNNEI. V lost 4 bases and J lost 4, with 17 bases in between. The CDR3 extends over 16 amino acids.